What follows is one TCR beta chain and its context. Its antigen is undetermined. The study ran its PCR with 60 Vbeta and 13 Jbeta primers. Produced via immunoSEQ multiplex PCR; TCRdb's table is partial and in-frame only. Here the sample spans about 170,000 clones, approximately 81% being singletons. The source of the sample is a study of cytomegalovirus exposure and HLA in healthy donors. Overall study findings and caveats: Cytomegalovirus-associated status was assigned to roughly 160 TCR beta chains. Through in vitro validation, a few CMV-associated chains were shown to be specific for CMV antigens.

Donors were nominally healthy when sampled, though unrecorded immune exposures were likely. This receptor was identified in a man aged 30 to 45 in good health and CMV-seropositive. Sequenced sample: PBMCs.

DNA of the CDR3: TGTGCCAGCAGCTTAAACCGGGCCGGGGAGCTGTTTTTT. This sequence encodes CASSLNRAGELFF. The V gene is TRBV11-2, the J gene TRBJ2-2; D is unresolved. Germline V gene sequence: CDR1 SGHAT, CDR2 FQNNGV. The CDR3 is made up of 13 amino acids. The V end was cut by 2 bases, the J end by 6 bases, with 7 bases between.